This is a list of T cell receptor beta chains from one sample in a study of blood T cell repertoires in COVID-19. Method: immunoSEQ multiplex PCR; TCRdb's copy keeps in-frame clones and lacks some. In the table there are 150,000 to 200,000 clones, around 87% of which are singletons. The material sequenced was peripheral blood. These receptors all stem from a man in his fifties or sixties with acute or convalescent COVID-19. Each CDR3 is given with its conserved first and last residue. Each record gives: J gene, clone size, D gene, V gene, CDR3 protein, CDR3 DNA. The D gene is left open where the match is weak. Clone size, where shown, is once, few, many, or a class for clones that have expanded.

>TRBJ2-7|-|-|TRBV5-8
CASRRRGAPYEQYF
TGTGCCAGCCGACGGAGGGGCGCCCCCTACGAGCAGTACTTC
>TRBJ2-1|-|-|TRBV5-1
CASSSTVLNEQFF
TGCGCCAGCAGCTCCACAGTCCTCAATGAGCAGTTCTTC
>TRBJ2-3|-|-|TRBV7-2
CASSFLTDTQYF
TGTGCCAGCAGCTTCTTGACAGATACGCAGTATTTT
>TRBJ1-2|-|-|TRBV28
CASTPRWQGYGYTF
TGTGCCAGCACCCCCAGGTGGCAGGGCTATGGCTACACCTTC
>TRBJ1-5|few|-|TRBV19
CASTLEQGFNQPQHF
TGTGCCAGTACCCTCGAACAGGGCTTCAATCAGCCCCAGCATTTT
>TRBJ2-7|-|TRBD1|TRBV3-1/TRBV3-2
CASSQYRGPYEQYF
TGTGCCAGCAGCCAATACAGGGGCCCCTACGAGCAGTACTTC
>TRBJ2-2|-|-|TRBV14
CASSQDMSSGELFF
TGTGCCAGCAGCCAAGATATGTCGAGCGGGGAGCTGTTTTTT
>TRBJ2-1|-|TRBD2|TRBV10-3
CAISESKGTSGSNEQFF
TGTGCCATCAGTGAGTCGAAGGGGACTAGCGGGAGTAATGAGCAGTTCTTC
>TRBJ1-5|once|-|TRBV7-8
CASSHSRTESNQPQHF
TGTGCCAGCAGCCACTCAAGGACAGAGAGCAATCAGCCCCAGCATTTT
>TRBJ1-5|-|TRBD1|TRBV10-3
CAISGTGVDQPQHF
TGTGCCATCTCCGGGACAGGGGTTGATCAGCCCCAGCATTTT
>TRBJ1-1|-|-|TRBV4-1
CASSQDLPVGFTEAFF
TGCGCCAGCAGCCAAGATCTGCCAGTCGGGTTCACTGAAGCTTTCTTT
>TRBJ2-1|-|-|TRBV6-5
CAATGLGYNEQFF
TGTGCCGCTACAGGGCTGGGATACAATGAGCAGTTCTTC
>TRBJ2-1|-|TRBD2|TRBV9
CASSVGIAGAYNEQFF
TGTGCCAGCAGCGTAGGCATAGCGGGAGCCTACAATGAGCAGTTCTTC
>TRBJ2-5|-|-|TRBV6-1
CASSDLRQEPKETQYF
TGTGCCAGCAGTGACCTCCGACAGGAGCCAAAAGAGACCCAGTACTTC
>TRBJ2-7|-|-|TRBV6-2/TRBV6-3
CASSTTYEQYF
TGTGCCAGCAGTACAACCTACGAGCAGTACTTC
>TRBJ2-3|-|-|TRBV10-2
CASSEWTLVDTQYF
TGCGCCAGCAGTGAGTGGACTCTTGTAGATACGCAGTATTTT
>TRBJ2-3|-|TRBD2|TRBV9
CASSVTASGRTDTQYF
TGTGCCAGCAGCGTAACGGCTAGCGGGAGAACAGATACGCAGTATTTT
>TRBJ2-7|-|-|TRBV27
CASSSLYEQYF
TGTGCCAGCAGTTCGTTGTACGAGCAGTACTTC
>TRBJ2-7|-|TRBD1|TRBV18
CASSTTGASSYEQYF
TGTGCCAGCTCAACTACAGGGGCCAGTTCCTACGAGCAGTACTTC
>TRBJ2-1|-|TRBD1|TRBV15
CATSKRTGVERNNEQFF
TGTGCCACCAGCAAAAGGACAGGGGTTGAGAGGAACAATGAGCAGTTCTTC
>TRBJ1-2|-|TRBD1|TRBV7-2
CASSSGQGDGYTF
TGTGCCAGCAGCTCAGGACAGGGCGATGGCTACACCTTC
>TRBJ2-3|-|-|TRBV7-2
CASSFGGGVDTQYF
TGTGCCAGCAGCTTTGGAGGGGGCGTAGATACGCAGTATTTT
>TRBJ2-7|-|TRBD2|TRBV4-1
CASSQGASGRFEQYF
TGCGCCAGCAGCCAAGGGGCTAGCGGGAGGTTCGAGCAGTACTTC
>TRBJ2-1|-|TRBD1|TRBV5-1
CASSLGRTGGLYNEQFF
TGCGCCAGCAGCTTGGGGCGAACAGGGGGACTTTACAATGAGCAGTTCTTC
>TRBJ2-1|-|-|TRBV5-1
CASSLVGPRNEQFF
TGCGCCAGCAGCTTGGTAGGCCCGCGGAATGAGCAGTTCTTC
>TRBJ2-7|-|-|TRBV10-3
CAISPRDTSYEQYF
TGTGCCATCAGCCCCCGGGACACCTCCTACGAGCAGTACTTC
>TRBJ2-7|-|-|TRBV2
CASSAYGLSSIGYEQYF
TGTGCCAGCAGTGCGTACGGTCTTAGTTCCATCGGCTACGAGCAGTACTTC
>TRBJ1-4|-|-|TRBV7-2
CASSLVGGSQLKAKLFF
TGTGCCAGCAGCTTAGTTGGGGGCTCCCAACTCAAGGCAAAACTGTTTTTT
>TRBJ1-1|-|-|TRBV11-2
CASSSSDWDTEAFF
TGTGCCAGCAGCTCGTCGGACTGGGACACTGAAGCTTTCTTT
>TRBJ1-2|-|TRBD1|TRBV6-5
CASIGQEEYGYTF
TGTGCCAGCATCGGACAGGAGGAATATGGCTACACCTTC
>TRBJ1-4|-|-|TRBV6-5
CASSHTGERTEKLFF
TGTGCCAGCAGCCACACCGGGGAGAGGACTGAAAAACTGTTTTTT
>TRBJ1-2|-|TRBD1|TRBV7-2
CASSLRRGQGTGGYTF
TGTGCCAGCAGCTTAAGGAGGGGACAGGGGACGGGTGGCTACACCTTC
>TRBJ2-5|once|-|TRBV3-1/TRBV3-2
CASSQDPVETQYF
TGTGCCAGCAGCCAAGATCCGGTGGAGACCCAGTACTTC
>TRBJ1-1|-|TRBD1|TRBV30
CAWRRQGTTEAFF
TGTGCCTGGAGGCGACAGGGGACTACTGAAGCTTTCTTT
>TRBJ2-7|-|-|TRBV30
CAWLSAYEQYF
TGTGCCTGGTTGTCAGCCTACGAGCAGTACTTC